This T cell receptor beta chain was captured by sequencing in a study of blood T cells in healthy people across ages. Primed by a sample-barcoded 5' primer and a J-beta primer mix, a second PCR proceeded for about 6 to 12 cycles. MiXCR, applied by TCRdb to the 5' RACE reads, yields one record per CDR3 protein. The sample gives 950,000 to 1,200,000 distinct CDR3 sequences, about two fifths of which show up once; roughly 13% is in the top ten. V lost 8 bases and J lost 4, with 11 bases in between. From germline, CDR1 is DFQATT and CDR2 SNEGSKA (reference sequence). This CDR3 region has 11 residues. Input material: blood. The V and J genes are TRBV20-1 and TRBJ1-1; D is unresolved. The TCR comes from a man in his late teens or twenties in good health. CDR3 protein: CSLKGSTEAFF. For the CDR3, the DNA is TGCAGTCTGAAGGGTAGCACTGAAGCTTTCTTT.